Listed here is a single T cell receptor (beta chain). TCRdb's table, derived via immunoSEQ multiplex PCR, lists solely in-frame clones and lacks some. The data hold about 97,000 clones, with approximately 88% observed a single time. These data come from a study of PD-1 blockade in classical Hodgkin lymphoma. Background on the study: The patients were dosed with nivolumab 3 mg/kg, infused intravenously every 2 weeks.

Each and every patient relapsed after autologous stem cell transplantation, and patients got differing brentuximab vedotin exposure. CDR3 length equals 15 residues. J was trimmed by 7 bases and V by 4 bases; bases with no gene match: 6. CDR1 is LGHNA and CDR2 is YNFKEQ in the germline V gene. The origin of this receptor is a human donor with classical Hodgkin lymphoma. Sequences were derived from peripheral blood mononuclear cells (PBMCs), sampled at baseline. The chain combines TRBV4-2 with TRBJ2-2, with 10 bases fitting TRBD2. The CDR3 DNA sequence: TGTGCCAGCAGCCCGCTAGCGGGAGCGCTCGGGGAGCTGTTTTTT. The encoded protein is CASSPLAGALGELFF.